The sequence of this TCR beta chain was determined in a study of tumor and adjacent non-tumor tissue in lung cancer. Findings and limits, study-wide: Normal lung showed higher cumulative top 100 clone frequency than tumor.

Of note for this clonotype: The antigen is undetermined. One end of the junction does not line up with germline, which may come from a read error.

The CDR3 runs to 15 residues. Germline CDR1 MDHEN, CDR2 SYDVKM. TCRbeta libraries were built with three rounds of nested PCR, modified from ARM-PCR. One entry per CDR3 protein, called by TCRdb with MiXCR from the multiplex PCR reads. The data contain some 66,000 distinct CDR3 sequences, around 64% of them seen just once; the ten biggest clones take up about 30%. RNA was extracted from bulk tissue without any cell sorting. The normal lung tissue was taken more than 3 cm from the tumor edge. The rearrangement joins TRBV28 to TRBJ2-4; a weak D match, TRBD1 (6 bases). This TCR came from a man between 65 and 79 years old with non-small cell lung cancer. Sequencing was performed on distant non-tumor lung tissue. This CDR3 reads CASSPLGPRGNIKYF. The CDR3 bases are TGTGCCAGCAGCCCCTTGGGCCCCAGGGGAAACATTAAGTACTTC. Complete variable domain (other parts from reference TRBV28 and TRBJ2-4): DVKVTQSSRYLVKRTGEKVFLECVQDMDHENMFWYRQDPGLGLRLIYFSYDVKMKEKGDIPEGYSVSREKKERFSLILESASTNQTSMYLCASSPLGPRGNIKYFGAGTRLSVL.